What follows are 12 T cell receptor beta chains derived from one specimen sequenced in a study of response to subunit inactivated influenza vaccine (dated by TCRdb to the late 2010s). Receptors were amplified or captured by RT-PCR. The sample was run on an Illumina HiSeq 2500. TCRdb took the public reads, trimmed them with fastp at Q25, ran MiXCR for clone calling and kept in-frame beta chains. CDR3 protein duplicates are merged, each entry listing the most common genes and DNA. The sample records 530,000 or so distinct CDR3 sequences, over 9.5% of which are singletons. The ten largest clones add up to about 9.4% of the sample. The specimen comprised PBMCs from blood, sampled on the day of vaccination. The receptor set was obtained from a man in his fifties who received an inactivated influenza vaccine. Donor details come from another sample of the same person, matched by shared clones.

This clonotype was counted a few times. This chain's CDR3 is CASSEEPYEQYF. DNA of the CDR3: TGTGCCAGCAGTGAAGAGCCTTACGAGCAGTACTTC. This chain uses TRBV2 with TRBJ2-7; the D is unclear. The CDR3 contains 12 residues. Germline loops: CDR1 SNHLY, CDR2 FYNNEI. Trimming removed 1 base from V and 4 bases from J, with 5 bases in between.

The rearrangement joins TRBV12-3 or TRBV12-4 to TRBJ2-5; D is unresolved. This CDR3 is built from 17 residues. The ends were cut back, 3 bases at V and 3 bases at J, with 20 bases in the middle. CDR3 in amino acids: CASSFWNWAGEEETQYF. CDR3 DNA sequence: TGTGCCAGCAGTTTTTGGAATTGGGCAGGAGAAGAAGAGACCCAGTACTTC.

The chain couples TRBV7-2 to TRBJ1-1; D is uncertain. Germline V gene lookup returns CDR1 SGHTA and CDR2 FQGNSA. V was shortened by 2 bases and J by 0 bases, with 10 bases between the two germline ends. CDR3 size: 15 residues. CDR3 DNA: TGTGCCAGCAGCTTATTTCTGGGGTTGAACACTGAAGCTTTCTTT. This translates into CASSLFLGLNTEAFF.

The V gene is TRBV12-3 or TRBV12-4, the J gene TRBJ1-3; D gene unclear. Trimming took 8 bases from V and 0 from J, leaving 11 bases between them. This CDR3 spans 14 amino acids. CDR3 region: CASGRRSSGNTIYF. The CDR3 DNA follows: TGTGCCAGCGGCCGGAGGAGCTCTGGAAACACCATATATTTT.

This clonotype was picked up many times. The rearrangement uses TRBV7-3 and TRBJ2-1; the D is unclear. From germline, CDR1 is SGHTA and CDR2 FQGTGA. The length of the CDR3 is 13 residues. Trimming left V 5 bases short and J 5 bases short, with 10 bases between. The CDR3 loop is CASSPGPNNEQFF. For the CDR3, the DNA is TGTGCCAGCAGCCCCGGACCTAACAATGAGCAGTTCTTC.

The chain has TRBV7-9 and TRBJ2-3, with D maybe TRBD2 (5 bases). V was trimmed by 5 bases and J by 5 bases, leaving 23 bases between them. The length of the CDR3 is 17 residues. The germline V gene encodes CDR1 SEHNR and CDR2 FQNEAQ (reference sequence). Here the CDR3 DNA reads TGTGCCAGCAGCCATTTCCCCTTAAAAGCTCGGGGAGATACGCAGTATTTT. It specifies CASSHFPLKARGDTQYF.

This clonotype was recorded many times. The chain has TRBV12-3 or TRBV12-4 and TRBJ1-3; D remains ambiguous. CDR3 length: 14 amino acids. Trimming removed 8 bases at V and 1 base at J, with 12 bases between. This CDR3 is CASVFVGSGNTIYF. For the CDR3, the DNA is TGTGCCAGCGTATTCGTGGGGTCTGGAAACACCATATATTTT.

The chain joins TRBV4-2 to TRBJ2-1; D perhaps matches TRBD1 (5 bases). This CDR3 is built from 13 residues. Germline CDR1 is LGHNA and CDR2 is YNFKEQ. V was cut by 9 bases and J by 4 bases, with 13 bases left in between. CDR3 amino acids: CARGFGAYNEQFF. The DNA for the CDR3 is TGTGCCAGGGGCTTTGGGGCATACAATGAGCAGTTCTTC.

This clonotype turned up a few times. The chain is built from TRBV6-2 or TRBV6-3 and TRBJ2-2, with TRBD1 identical over 10 bases. This CDR3 comprises 14 residues. With 4 bases clipped from V and 4 bases from J, the junction kept 0 bases outside the gene matches. CDR1 is MNHEY, CDR2 SVGEGT, per germline. The DNA for the CDR3 is TGTGCCAGCAGTTGGACAGGGGGCACCGGGGAGCTGTTTTTT. This translates into CASSWTGGTGELFF.

The sample holds a few counts of this clonotype. The chain recombines TRBV4-1 with TRBJ1-6, with a weak D call TRBD1 (5 bases). This CDR3 comprises 16 residues. The V gene lost 2 bases and the J gene lost 3 bases, with 11 bases spanning the gap. Germline values: CDR1 MGHRA, CDR2 YSYEKL. Written as DNA, the CDR3 is TGCGCCAGCAGCCAAAGAGACAGCTTCTATAATTCACCCCTCCACTTT. Its translation: CASSQRDSFYNSPLHF.

The rearrangement uses TRBV20-1 and TRBJ2-7; no clear D gene. The CDR3 contains 13 residues. V lost 0 bases, J lost 2 bases, and 8 bases lay in between. Germline loops: CDR1 DFQATT, CDR2 SNEGSKA (reference sequence). The CDR3 loop reads CSARDRPPYEQYF. In DNA, the CDR3 is TGCAGTGCTAGAGACAGGCCCCCCTACGAGCAGTACTTC.

This clonotype was seen repeatedly, ten times or more. CDR3 bases: TGCGCCAGCAGCTTGGAGGGGACTAGCTCCTACAATGAGCAGTTCTTC. This encodes CASSLEGTSSYNEQFF. The chain recombines TRBV5-1 with TRBJ2-1, with 8 bases lining up with TRBD2. The CDR3 loop spans 16 amino acids. Trimming at V came to 0 bases and at J to 0 bases, leaving 2 bases not matched to a gene. Per the germline V gene, CDR1 is SGHRS and CDR2 is YFSETQ. The full variable domain, completed using reference TRBV5-1 and TRBJ2-1, is KAGVTQTPRYLIKTRGQQVTLSCSPISGHRSVSWYQQTPGQGLQFLFEYFSETQRNKGNFPGRFSGRQFSNSRSEMNVSTLELGDSALYLCASSLEGTSSYNEQFFGPGTRLTVL.